The clone carrying this T cell receptor (beta chain) was recorded only once. A much larger clone is a single base away; this may be a read error. TCRdb redid the calling of the RACE reads with MiXCR, one entry per CDR3 protein. The table records 330,000 or so distinct CDR3 sequences, about 6% of them present only once. Described time point: patch test 2, 6 weeks after DPC sensitization. Sample treatment: therapeutic diphenylcyclopropenone sensitization with weekly scalp DPC. Donors, patients with alopecia ranging from 18 to 70 years old and judged suitable for DPC, provided samples. The source of the sample is a study of human T cells and chemical hapten exposure. Overall study: Across the whole study, which lasted around 24 weeks, patients were given diphenylcyclopropenone on the scalp once a week.

Trimming left V 4 bases short and J 8 bases short, with 9 bases between. The V gene's germline CDR1 is MDHEN and CDR2 SYDVKM. The CDR3 has 13 residues. The sample was whole blood, taken in connection with sensitization to the hapten diphenylcyclopropenone (DPC). The receptor was derived from a woman under 30 with alopecia areata. Some clones in this sample may be carry-over from other donors' samples. This rearrangement joins TRBV28 to TRBJ1-6; D gene ambiguous. The CDR3 DNA reads as TGTGCCAGCAGTTACCAGCGGGATTCACCCCTCCACTTT. This encodes CASSYQRDSPLHF.